The following is a T cell receptor beta chain sequence with its context. Antigen specificity is unknown. A much larger clone sits a single nucleotide away, making a read error possible. Each gene name is a mouse one. The CDR3 end is not reached by the read, which stops 4 residues before it; the germline J gene fills it in. This CDR3 is also generated by other DNA sequences in the sample. cDNA reverse transcribed from extracted RNA served as the sequencing template. Here immunoSEQ multiplex PCR was the method, and the copy in TCRdb shows in-frame clones only, minus some. The sample is made up of around 290,000 clones, none counted only once. A panel of CD4, CD8alpha, NKG2D, NKG2ACE and other markers served to sort pooled cutaneous lymph node cells. With 3 bases clipped from V and 3 bases from J, the junction kept 1 base outside the gene matches. The CDR3 contains 14 residues. The germline gives CDR1 NSHNY, CDR2 SYGAGN.

This record belongs to a study of CD8+ T cells in alopecia areata. About the research overall: Graft recipients were roughly 7-10-week-old female C3H/HeJ mice, and donor skin originated from approximately 6-12-month-old C3H/HeJ mice with spontaneous alopecia. Study observations and caveats: Lesional scalp, especially alopecia totalis/universalis, showed higher clonality than normal scalp. Mouse data revealed clearer TCR sharing than patient data did, a gap possibly tied to HLA. The study also sequences resident alphabeta T cells of normal skin in scalp samples.

The chain links TRBV13-1 to TRBJ2-1; 9 bases agree with TRBD2. The specimen sequenced was CD4+ T cells sorted from a lymph node. This receptor was identified in a C3H/HeJ mouse with alopecia areata. Mice of this strain are of MHC haplotype H2-k. CDR3 protein: CASSVWGGYAEQFF. CDR3 bases read: TGTGCCAGCAGTGTCTGGGGGGGCTATGCT.